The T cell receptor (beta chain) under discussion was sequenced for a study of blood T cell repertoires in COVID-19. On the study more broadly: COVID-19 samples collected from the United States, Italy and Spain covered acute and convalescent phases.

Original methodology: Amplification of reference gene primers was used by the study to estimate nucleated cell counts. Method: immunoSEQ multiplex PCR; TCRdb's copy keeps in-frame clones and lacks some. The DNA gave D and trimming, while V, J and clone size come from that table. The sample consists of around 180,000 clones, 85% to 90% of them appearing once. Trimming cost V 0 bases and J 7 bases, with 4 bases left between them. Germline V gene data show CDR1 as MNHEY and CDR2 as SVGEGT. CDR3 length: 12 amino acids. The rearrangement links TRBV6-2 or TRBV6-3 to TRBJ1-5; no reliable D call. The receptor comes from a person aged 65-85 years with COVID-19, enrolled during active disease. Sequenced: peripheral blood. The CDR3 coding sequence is TGTGCCAGCAGTTACTCGTTACAGCCCCAGCATTTT. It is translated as CASSYSLQPQHF.